Shown below are 7 T cell receptor beta chains from a single sample sequenced in a study of blood T cells in healthy people across ages. A J-beta primer mix and a sample-barcoded 5' primer were used in a second PCR of roughly 7 to 12 cycles. In TCRdb, the 5' RACE reads were re-called with MiXCR into one record per CDR3 protein. The sample includes 630,000 or so distinct CDR3 sequences, around 31% of them seen just once. The sample comprised blood. These receptors were taken from a woman older than 75 in good health.

This clonotype was counted at least ten times. The rearrangement links TRBV20-1 to TRBJ1-2, with TRBD1 matching 9 bases. V gave up 5 bases and J gave up 0 bases; unmatched junction bases: 4. The CDR3 covers 14 residues. CDR1 DFQATT and CDR2 SNEGSKA come from the germline V gene (reference sequence). The CDR3 loop reads CSAAGQGANYGYTF. The DNA for the CDR3 is TGCAGTGCTGCGGGACAGGGAGCTAACTATGGCTACACCTTC.

At least ten counts were recorded for this clonotype. This chain links TRBV27 with TRBJ2-5; D is ambiguous. The CDR3 is made up of 14 amino acids. Trimming cost V 0 bases and J 5 bases, with 10 bases left between them. Germline V gene lookup returns CDR1 MNHEY and CDR2 SMNVEV (reference sequence). The CDR3 sequence is CASSLSPRSETQYF. The CDR3 bases are TGTGCCAGCAGTTTATCGCCCCGTTCCGAGACCCAGTACTTC.

This clonotype was seen at least ten times. The chain combines TRBV20-1 with TRBJ2-7, with D tentatively TRBD1 or TRBD2 (6 bases each). Germline V lookup: CDR1 DFQATT, CDR2 SNEGSKA (reference sequence). This CDR3 has 12 residues. Trimming removed 5 bases from V and 4 bases from J, with 12 bases in between. The CDR3 sequence is CSASQGRYEQYF. In DNA form, the CDR3 reads TGCAGTGCTTCCCAGGGGAGGTACGAGCAGTACTTC.

This sequence joins TRBV7-6 and TRBJ2-7; 8 bases align to TRBD2. Near its end, the DNA agrees better with TRBJ2-5, so the J call may be wrong. Per germline, CDR1 SGHVS and CDR2 FNYEAQ. This CDR3 has 16 amino acids. CDR3 amino acids: CASSLVTGGHRETQYF. The CDR3 coding sequence is TGTGCCAGCAGCTTAGTCACGGGGGGGCATCGAGAGACCCAGTACTTC.

This clonotype was detected ten times or more. The chain has TRBV6-2 or TRBV6-3 and TRBJ2-1; TRBD2 matches at 10 bases. This CDR3 is 16 amino acids long. Unmatched junction bases numbered 8, after V lost 7 bases and J lost 2 bases. The germline V gene has CDR1 MNHEY and CDR2 SVGEGT. CDR3 in DNA: TGTGCCAGCACTTCGACTAGCGGGTTAACCTACAATGAGCAGTTCTTC. Its translation is CASTSTSGLTYNEQFF.

V usage is TRBV20-1 and J usage is TRBJ1-5, with a tentative D call TRBD1 (6 bases). CDR3 size: 15 residues. The V gene's germline CDR1 is DFQATT and CDR2 SNEGSKA (reference sequence). The V end was cut by 0 bases, the J end by 7 bases, with 16 bases between. CDR3 sequence (DNA): TGCAGTGCTAGAGATCAGGGCAGGGGAGGACAGCCCCAGCATTTT. This gives the protein CSARDQGRGGQPQHF.

In this sample, this clonotype turned up many times. The chain is built from TRBV20-1 and TRBJ2-3; possibly TRBD1 for D (8 bases). This CDR3 is built from 14 residues. Germline loops: CDR1 DFQATT, CDR2 SNEGSKA (reference sequence). The V end was cut by 8 bases, the J end by 5 bases, with 20 bases between. Here the CDR3 reads CSSYRQGTKDTQYF. The DNA of the CDR3 is TGCAGTTCCTACCGACAGGGGACTAAAGATACGCAGTATTTT.